The rows below give T cell receptor beta chains drawn from one sample of a study of shared clonotypes between healthy human individuals. Sequencing used immunoSEQ multiplex PCR; TCRdb keeps in-frame clones, though not all of them. The sample yields about 510,000 clones, 79% seen once. Source material: PBMCs. These receptors were taken from a woman in her forties in good health. Some clones in this sample may be carry-over from other donors' samples. Both conserved end residues are part of each CDR3.

CASRFGQNTEAFF	TRBV7-2	TRBJ1-1
CASSWGRYGYTF	TRBV28	TRBJ1-2
CASSLVASGSYEQYF	TRBV5-1	TRBJ2-7
CASSYSPVNYGYTF	TRBV6-5	TRBJ1-2
CASSNILRGPGANVLTF	TRBV19	TRBJ2-6
CASSQASGTEPNYGYTF	TRBV4-1	TRBJ1-2
CAWRSLYNEQFF	TRBV30	TRBJ2-1
CASSGLAGGDEQFF	TRBV28	TRBJ2-1
CASSVGANYGYTF	TRBV10-2	TRBJ1-2
CASSLSGPPYNEQFF	TRBV5-1	TRBJ2-1
CSVDGTGSYNEQFF	TRBV29-1	TRBJ2-1
CASSLRGTGTVLNEQYF	TRBV5-4	TRBJ2-7
CASSVPGSSYNEQFF	TRBV28	TRBJ2-1
CAWSVGGYTGELFF	TRBV30	TRBJ2-2
CASSSLPRWGGTDTQYF	TRBV7-2	TRBJ2-3
CAIRPTGSGYTF	TRBV10-3	TRBJ1-2
CASSYGAGVTYEQYF	TRBV6-5	TRBJ2-7
CASSRIVSGSGNTIYF	TRBV7-2	TRBJ1-3
CASSLSGGLYEQYF	TRBV7-8	TRBJ2-7
CASRDAPGQGSYEQYF	TRBV5-1	TRBJ2-7
CASSSLAGYNEQFF	TRBV19	TRBJ2-1
CASSQRASSYNEQFF	TRBV7-8	TRBJ2-1
CASSKKGTAVFVGYTF	TRBV21-1	TRBJ1-2
CASSFEGQGATNEKLFF	TRBV5-4	TRBJ1-4
CASSQEGGLAGLDTQYF	TRBV14	TRBJ2-3
CASRTSGREDTQYF	TRBV10-2	TRBJ2-3
CASTPSSHNEQFF	TRBV7-2	TRBJ2-1
CASSLAGGPGNEQFF	TRBV7-9	TRBJ2-1
CASSYLGQGYEQYF	TRBV6-5	TRBJ2-7
CASRYSGSSYNEQFF	TRBV7-2	TRBJ2-1
CASSPQAGLAGGPYQETQYF	TRBV28	TRBJ2-5
CASSVITGEQYF	TRBV19	TRBJ2-7
CASSPDQAYTEAFF	TRBV18	TRBJ1-1
CASSLGQGWDEQYF	TRBV18	TRBJ2-7
CASSSPYEQYF	TRBV6-1	TRBJ2-7
CASSLGSTDTQYF	TRBV27	TRBJ2-3